This T cell receptor (beta chain) was recovered during a study of CD8+ T cells in alopecia areata. Study overall: Treatment with tofacitinib (6 to 18 months) was followed by 6 months off drug.

Treatment specified: oral pan-JAK inhibitor, 5-10 mg twice daily. cDNA reverse transcribed from extracted RNA served as the sequencing template. Libraries were prepared by immunoSEQ multiplex PCR; TCRdb keeps only in-frame clonotypes and omits some of them. The table includes around 200,000 clones, 58% detected once. The CDR3 has 15 residues. V dropped 5 bases and J dropped 7 bases, with 20 bases sitting between them. Looked up from germline, CDR1 is MNHEY and CDR2 is SVGAGI. The chain uses TRBV6-5 and TRBJ1-2; a weak D match, TRBD1 (6 bases). The receptor was isolated from a human donor with alopecia areata. The sequencing used CD8+ T cells sorted from blood, collected at week 24, from a patient treated with tofacitinib. CDR3: CASSPEPGGALGYTF. DNA for the CDR3: TGTGCCAGCAGTCCCGAGCCCGGGGGGGCGCTTGGCTACACCTTC.